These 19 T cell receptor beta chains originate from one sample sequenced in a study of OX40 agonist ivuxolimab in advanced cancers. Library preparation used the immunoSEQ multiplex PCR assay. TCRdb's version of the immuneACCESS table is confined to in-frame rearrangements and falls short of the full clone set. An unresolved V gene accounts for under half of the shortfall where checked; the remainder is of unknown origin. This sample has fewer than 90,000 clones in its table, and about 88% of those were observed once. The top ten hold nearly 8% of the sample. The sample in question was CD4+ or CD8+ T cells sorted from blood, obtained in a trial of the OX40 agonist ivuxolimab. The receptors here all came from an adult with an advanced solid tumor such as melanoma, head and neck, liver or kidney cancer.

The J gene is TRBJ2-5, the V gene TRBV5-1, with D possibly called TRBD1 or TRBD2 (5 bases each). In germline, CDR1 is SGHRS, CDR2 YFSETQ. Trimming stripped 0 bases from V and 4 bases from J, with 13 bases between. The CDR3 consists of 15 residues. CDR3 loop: CASSLAGAGPETQYF. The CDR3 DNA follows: TGCGCCAGCAGCTTGGCCGGGGCAGGGCCAGAGACCCAGTACTTC. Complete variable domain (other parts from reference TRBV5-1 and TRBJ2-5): KAGVTQTPRYLIKTRGQQVTLSCSPISGHRSVSWYQQTPGQGLQFLFEYFSETQRNKGNFPGRFSGRQFSNSRSEMNVSTLELGDSALYLCASSLAGAGPETQYFGPGTRLLVL.

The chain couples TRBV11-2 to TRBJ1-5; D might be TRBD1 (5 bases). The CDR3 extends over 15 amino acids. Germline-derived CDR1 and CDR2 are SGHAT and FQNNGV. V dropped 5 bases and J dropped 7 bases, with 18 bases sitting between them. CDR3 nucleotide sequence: TGTGCCAGCAGCCAGGAGAGAGACAGTGGACAGCCCCAGCATTTT. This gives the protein CASSQERDSGQPQHF.

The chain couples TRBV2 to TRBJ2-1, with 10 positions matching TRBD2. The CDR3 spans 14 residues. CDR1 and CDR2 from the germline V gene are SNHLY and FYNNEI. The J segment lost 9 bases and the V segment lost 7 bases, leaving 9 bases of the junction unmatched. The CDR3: CASKASGSPVEQFF. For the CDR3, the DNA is TGTGCCAGCAAGGCTAGCGGGAGTCCCGTTGAGCAGTTCTTC.

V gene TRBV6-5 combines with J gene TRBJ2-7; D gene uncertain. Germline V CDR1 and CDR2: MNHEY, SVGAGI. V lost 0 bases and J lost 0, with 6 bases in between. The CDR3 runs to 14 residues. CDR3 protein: CASSYSRYSYEQYF. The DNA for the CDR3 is TGTGCCAGCAGTTACTCCCGCTACTCCTACGAGCAGTACTTC.

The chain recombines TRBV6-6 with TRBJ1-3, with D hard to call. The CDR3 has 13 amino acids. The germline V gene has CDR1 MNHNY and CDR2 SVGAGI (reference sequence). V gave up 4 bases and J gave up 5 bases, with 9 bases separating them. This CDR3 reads CASSSEGRNTIYF. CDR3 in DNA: TGTGCCAGCAGTTCAGAAGGGAGAAACACCATATATTTT.

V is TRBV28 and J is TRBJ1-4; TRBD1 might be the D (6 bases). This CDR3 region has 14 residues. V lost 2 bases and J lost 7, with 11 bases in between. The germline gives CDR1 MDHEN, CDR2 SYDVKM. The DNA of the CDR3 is TGTGCCAGCAGTTTACCGGGCAGGGGTGAAAAACTGTTTTTT. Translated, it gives CASSLPGRGEKLFF.

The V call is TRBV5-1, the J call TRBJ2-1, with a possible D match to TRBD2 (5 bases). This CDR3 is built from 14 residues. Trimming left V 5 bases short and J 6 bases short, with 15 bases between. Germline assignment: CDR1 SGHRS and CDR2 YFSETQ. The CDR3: CASSYSGNPNEQFF. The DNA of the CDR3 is TGCGCCAGCAGTTACTCGGGGAATCCCAATGAGCAGTTCTTC.

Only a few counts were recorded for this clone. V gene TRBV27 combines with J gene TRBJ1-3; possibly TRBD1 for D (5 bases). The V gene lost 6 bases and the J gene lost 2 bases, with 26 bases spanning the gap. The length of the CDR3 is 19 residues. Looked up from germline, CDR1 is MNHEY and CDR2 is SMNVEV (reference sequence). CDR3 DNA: TGTGCCAGCAGCGTATCTATTTTCGAGGGACCTAATACTGGAAACACCATATATTTT. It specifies CASSVSIFEGPNTGNTIYF.

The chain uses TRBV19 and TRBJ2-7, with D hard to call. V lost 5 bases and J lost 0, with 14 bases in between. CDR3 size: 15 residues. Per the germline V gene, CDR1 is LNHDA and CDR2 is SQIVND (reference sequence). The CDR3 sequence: CASSQFVSSSYEQYF. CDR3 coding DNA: TGTGCCAGTAGTCAATTTGTGTCGAGCTCCTACGAGCAGTACTTC.

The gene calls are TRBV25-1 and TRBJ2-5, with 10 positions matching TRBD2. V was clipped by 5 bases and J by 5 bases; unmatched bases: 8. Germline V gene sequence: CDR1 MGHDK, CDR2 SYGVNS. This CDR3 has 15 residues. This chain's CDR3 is CASSLAGAGGETQYF. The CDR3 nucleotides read TGTGCCAGCAGTCTAGCGGGGGCCGGGGGGGAGACCCAGTACTTC.

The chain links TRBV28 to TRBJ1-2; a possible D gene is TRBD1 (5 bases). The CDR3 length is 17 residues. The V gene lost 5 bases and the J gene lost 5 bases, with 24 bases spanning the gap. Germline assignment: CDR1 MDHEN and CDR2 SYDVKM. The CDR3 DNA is TGTGCCAGCAGTGGACTGGGATCTGGGCAGGGCCCTTATGGCTACACCTTC. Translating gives CASSGLGSGQGPYGYTF.

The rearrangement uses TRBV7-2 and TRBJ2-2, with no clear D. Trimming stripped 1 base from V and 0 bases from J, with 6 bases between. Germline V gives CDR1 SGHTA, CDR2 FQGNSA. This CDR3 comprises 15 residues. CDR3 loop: CASSLVRANTGELFF. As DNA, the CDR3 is TGTGCCAGCAGCTTAGTAAGGGCGAACACCGGGGAGCTGTTTTTT. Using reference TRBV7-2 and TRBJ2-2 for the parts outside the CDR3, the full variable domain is GAGVSQSPSNKVTEKGKDVELRCDPISGHTALYWYRQSLGQGLEFLIYFQGNSAPDKSGLPSDRFSAERTGGSVSTLTIQRTQQEDSAVYLCASSLVRANTGELFFGEGSRLTVL.

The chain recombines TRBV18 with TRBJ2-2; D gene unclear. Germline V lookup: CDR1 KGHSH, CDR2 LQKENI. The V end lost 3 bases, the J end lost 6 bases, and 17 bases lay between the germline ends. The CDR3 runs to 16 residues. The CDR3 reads CASSPRGVGVAGELFF. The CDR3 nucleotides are TGTGCCAGCTCACCTCGTGGGGTAGGAGTGGCCGGGGAGCTGTTTTTT.

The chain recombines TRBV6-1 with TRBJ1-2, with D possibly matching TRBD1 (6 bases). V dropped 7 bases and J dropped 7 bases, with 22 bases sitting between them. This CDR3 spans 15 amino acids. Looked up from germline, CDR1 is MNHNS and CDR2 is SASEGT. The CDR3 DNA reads TGTGCCAGCACGGCAGGGGTTACTTCTCGTCGTGGCTACACCTTC. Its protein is CASTAGVTSRRGYTF.

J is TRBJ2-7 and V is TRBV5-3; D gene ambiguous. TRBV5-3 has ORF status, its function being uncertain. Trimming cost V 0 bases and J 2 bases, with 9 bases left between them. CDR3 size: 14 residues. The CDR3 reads CARSLDRNAYEQYF. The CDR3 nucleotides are TGTGCCAGAAGCTTGGACAGAAACGCCTACGAGCAGTACTTC.

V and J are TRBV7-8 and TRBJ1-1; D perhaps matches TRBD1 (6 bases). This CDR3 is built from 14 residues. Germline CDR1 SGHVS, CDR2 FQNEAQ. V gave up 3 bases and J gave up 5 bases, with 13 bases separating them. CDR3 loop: CASSFIGGQTEAFF. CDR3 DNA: TGTGCCAGCAGCTTCATCGGGGGCCAAACTGAAGCTTTCTTT.

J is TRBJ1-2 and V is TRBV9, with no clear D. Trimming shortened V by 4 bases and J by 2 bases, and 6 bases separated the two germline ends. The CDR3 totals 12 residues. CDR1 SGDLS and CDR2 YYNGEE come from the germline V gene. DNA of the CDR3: TGTGCCAGCAGCCTGGACAACTATGGCTACACCTTC. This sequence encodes CASSLDNYGYTF. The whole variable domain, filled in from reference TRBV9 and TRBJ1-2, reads DSGVTQTPKHLITATGQRVTLRCSPRSGDLSVYWYQQSLDQGLQFLIQYYNGEERAKGNILERFSAQQFPDLHSELNLSSLELGDSALYFCASSLDNYGYTFGSGTRLTVV.

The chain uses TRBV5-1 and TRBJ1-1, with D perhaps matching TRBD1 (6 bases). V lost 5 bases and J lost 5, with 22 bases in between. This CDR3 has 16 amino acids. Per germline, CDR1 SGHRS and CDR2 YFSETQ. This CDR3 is CASRQTGLPLRTEAFF. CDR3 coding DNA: TGCGCCAGCAGACAGACAGGCCTACCTCTGAGGACTGAAGCTTTCTTT.

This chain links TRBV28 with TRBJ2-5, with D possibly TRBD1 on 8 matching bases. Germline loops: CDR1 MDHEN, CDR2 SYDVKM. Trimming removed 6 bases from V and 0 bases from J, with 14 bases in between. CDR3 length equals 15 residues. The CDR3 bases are TGTGCCAGCAGCCCACAGGGGGGGTACCAAGAGACCCAGTACTTC. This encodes CASSPQGGYQETQYF.